The rows below give T cell receptor beta chains drawn from one sample of a study of shared T cell receptors in the human thymus. Assay: immunoSEQ multiplex PCR; the TCRdb copy retains only in-frame clones and omits some. The table shows almost 550,000 clones, with around 78% occurring only once. This sample also appeared in a second study, on human thymus T cells.

Sequenced material: thymocytes. Receptors originate from a boy under three years old with a congenital heart defect. CDR3s include the opening cysteine and the closing phenylalanine or tryptophan.

>TRBV5-1|TRBJ2-7
CASSLFAGGPYEQYF
>TRBV6-5|TRBJ2-7
CASSFVYRVGYEQYF
>TRBV14|TRBJ1-1
CASSFTGGYTEAFF
>TRBV21-1|TRBJ2-3
CASSLGTTGADTQYF
>TRBV4-1|TRBJ2-1
CASSQRSGWLGYNEQFF
>TRBV10-1|TRBJ2-7
CASSAREAGPLYEQYF
>TRBV28|TRBJ1-2
CASSPPRQAGYGYTF
>TRBV19|TRBJ2-3
CASSPRGPPPTDTQYF
>TRBV5-6|TRBJ2-7
CASSSRLGQGADEQYF
>TRBV5-6|TRBJ1-1
CASSNKRYGPTEAFF
>TRBV5-1|TRBJ1-2
CASSFRDRGDGYTF
>TRBV5-4|TRBJ2-1
CASSALAGGSNEQFF
>TRBV12-5|TRBJ1-2
CASGWTPYGYTF
>TRBV6-5|TRBJ1-2
CASSRQGYYGYPF
>TRBV6-5|TRBJ2-2
CASKGQGSSTGELFF
>TRBV28|TRBJ1-2
CASSRNRGNGYTF
>TRBV15|TRBJ1-5
CATSREVQGMQPQHF
>TRBV5-1|TRBJ2-7
CASSWWGGPYEQYF
>TRBV19|TRBJ2-7
CASSGLAAYEQYF
>TRBV4-3|TRBJ2-7
CASSGGRFTYEQYF
>TRBV27|TRBJ2-7
CASSKSDVWGLEEQYF
>TRBV12-5|TRBJ1-1
CASGLNRVRKAEAFF
>TRBV9|TRBJ2-1
CASSVDAGGRRNEQFF
>TRBV4-1|TRBJ2-7
CASSQDQGSPYEQYF
>TRBV29-1|TRBJ2-3
CSVGASDTQYF
>TRBV12-5|TRBJ2-7
CASGLAPDGVVTYEQYF
>TRBV5-8|TRBJ2-7
CASSREHEQYF
>TRBV27|TRBJ2-7
CASSLWTTGSTYEQYF
>TRBV2|TRBJ2-7
CASSDRGVPYEQYF
>TRBV6-1|TRBJ2-5
CAAGPVQETQYF
>TRBV4-1|TRBJ1-1
CASSQGAGNTEAFF
>TRBV11-2|TRBJ2-7
CASSLSAGGCNEQYF
>TRBV2|TRBJ2-1
CASDRLMMDNEQFF
>TRBV5-6|TRBJ2-2
CASSLRQGADTGELFF
>TRBV6-5|TRBJ2-7
CASGSGGADHEQYF
>TRBV30|-
CAWCLTSGGSYEQYF
>TRBV30|TRBJ1-3
CAWRGPAGNTIYF
>TRBV19|TRBJ2-6
CASTLRPGQTPSGANVLTF
>TRBV12-5|TRBJ2-7
CASGKREGEYEQYF
>TRBV7-6|TRBJ2-7
CASSLTGPGTPISEQYF
>TRBV5-1|TRBJ2-7
CASSPSGGPYEQYF
>TRBV28|TRBJ2-7
CASSQDSAYSYEQYF
>TRBV5-1|TRBJ2-7
CASSRTPGGSYEQYF
>TRBV6-5|TRBJ2-1
CASSYRRAPSEQFF
>TRBV12-5|TRBJ1-5
CASGLVGGRFMAPQHF
>TRBV5-3|TRBJ2-4
CARSLPTSKNIQYF
>TRBV14|TRBJ2-1
CASSSGLAGGWGNEQFF
>TRBV5-1|TRBJ2-1
CASSFSYGDNEQFF
>TRBV7-8|TRBJ2-7
CASSPRTSFYEQYF
>TRBV5-4|TRBJ2-5
CASSLLSNQETQYF
>TRBV4-3|TRBJ2-7
CASSQNVAGAHYEQYF
>TRBV15|TRBJ1-5
CATSRDLGANQPQHF
>TRBV25-1|TRBJ2-1
CASSEHSQSSYNEQFF
>TRBV20-1|TRBJ2-7
CSALHSYEQYF
>TRBV25-1|TRBJ2-1
CASSAIGTSGRYEQFF
>TRBV23-1|TRBJ2-6
CASSQFGYPNVLTF
>TRBV29-1|TRBJ2-7
CSVGTSGYEQYF